A selection of T cell receptor gamma chains follows, all from one sample in a study of Vδ1+ human thymocytes. TCRdb re-called the multiplex PCR reads through CATT. The table lists 30,000 to 45,000 gamma-chain clones, around 20% of them singletons. The source material was Vdelta1+ gamma-delta thymocytes from the thymus. The receptors originated from a girl less than two years old who had congenital heart surgery. The CDR3 runs from the conserved cysteine through the conserved F or W. Clone sizes are given selectively: once, few, many, or a class where the clone is expanded.

>TRGJ1/TRGJ2|-|TRGV8
CATWGRGREYKKLF
TGTGCCACCTGGGGTAGGGGACGAGAATATAAGAAACTCTTT
>TRGJ1/TRGJ2|-|TRGV2
CATWDEEGGIYYKKLF
TGTGCCACCTGGGATGAAGAAGGGGGCATTTATTATAAGAAACTCTTT
>TRGJP2|few|TRGV2
CATWDGPGALSSWIKTF
TGTGCCACCTGGGACGGGCCCGGGGCACTTTCGAGTTGGATCAAGACGTTT
>TRGJ1/TRGJ2|few|TRGV4
CATWDASYKKLF
TGTGCCACCTGGGATGCGAGCTATAAGAAACTCTTT
>TRGJ1/TRGJ2|-|TRGV4
CATWDPRERRVRYSKKLF
TGTGCCACCTGGGATCCCCGTGAGAGGAGGGTTAGGTATAGTAAGAAACTCTTT
>TRGJ1/TRGJ2|few|TRGV4
CATWDGERDYKKLF
TGTGCCACCTGGGATGGCGAGAGGGATTATAAGAAACTCTTT
>TRGJP2|few|TRGV8
CATWDSGSSDWIKTF
TGTGCCACCTGGGATAGCGGGTCTAGTGATTGGATCAAGACGTTT
>TRGJ1/TRGJ2|-|TRGV4
CATWDGRGYYKKLF
TGTGCCACCTGGGATGGGCGAGGTTATTATAAGAAACTCTTT
>TRGJP2|-|TRGV8
CATWDRGTPPEDWIKTF
TGTGCCACCTGGGATAGAGGAACACCCCCGGAAGATTGGATCAAGACGTTT
>TRGJ1/TRGJ2|few|TRGV2
CATWAPNYKKLF
TGTGCCACCTGGGCTCCAAATTATAAGAAACTCTTT
>TRGJP1|few|TRGV2
CATWDGPGTTGWFKIF
TGTGCCACCTGGGACGGGCCCGGTACCACTGGTTGGTTCAAGATATTT
>TRGJP|-|TRGV9
CALWGMTVMGKKIKVF
TGTGCCCTGTGGGGAATGACGGTGATGGGCAAAAAAATCAAGGTATTT
>TRGJP2|-|TRGV3
CATWDRPGRGIKTF
TGTGCCACCTGGGACAGGCCCGGAAGGGGGATCAAGACGTTT
>TRGJ1/TRGJ2|-|TRGV9
CALWYPTPRKLF
TGTGCCTTGTGGTATCCGACGCCTAGGAAACTCTTT
>TRGJ1/TRGJ2|once|TRGV3
CATWDRAGLGYKKLF
TGTGCCACCTGGGACAGGGCCGGGTTAGGTTATAAGAAACTCTTT
>TRGJ1/TRGJ2|few|TRGV8
CATWDSSRKLF
TGTGCCACCTGGGATAGCAGTAGGAAACTCTTT
>TRGJ1/TRGJ2|-|TRGV8
CATWDRQRKLF
TGTGCCACCTGGGATAGGCAAAGGAAACTCTTT
>TRGJ1/TRGJ2|-|TRGV8
CATWDGRTITAYYKKLF
TGTGCCACCTGGGATGGGCGAACCATTACAGCTTATTATAAGAAACTCTTT
>TRGJP1|-|TRGV9
CALWEVQTGWFKIF
TGTGCCTTGTGGGAGGTGCAGACTGGTTGGTTCAAGATATTT
>TRGJP1|-|TRGV9
CALWERTTGWLKIF
TGTGCCTTGTGGGAACGAACCACTGGTTGGCTCAAGATATTT
>TRGJP1|-|TRGV8
CATWDRGTGWFKIF
TGTGCCACCTGGGATAGGGGCACTGGTTGGTTCAAGATATTT
>TRGJ1/TRGJ2|-|TRGV8
CATWDHIYYKKLF
TGTGCCACCTGGGACCACATTTATTATAAGAAACTCTTT
>TRGJ1/TRGJ2|few|TRGV4
CATWDVVYYKKLF
TGTGCCACCTGGGATGTGGTTTATTATAAGAAACTCTTT
>TRGJP2|-|TRGV8
CATWDRTSDWIKTF
TGTGCCACCTGGGATAGAACTAGTGATTGGATCAAGACGTTT
>TRGJ1/TRGJ2|few|TRGV2
CATWDGPSSYKKLF
TGTGCCACCTGGGACGGGCCGTCTAGTTATAAGAAACTCTTT
>TRGJP2|-|TRGV4
CATWDEEAVDWIKTF
TGTGCCACCTGGGATGAGGAGGCGGTTGATTGGATCAAGACGTTT
>TRGJ1/TRGJ2|-|TRGV2
CATWDVGWRKLF
TGTGCCACCTGGGACGTCGGGTGGAGGAAGCTCTTT
>TRGJ1/TRGJ2|few|TRGV8
CATGRYKKLF
TGTGCCACCGGGCGGTATAAGAAACTCTTT
>TRGJ1/TRGJ2|-|TRGV3
CATWDGLPYYKKLF
TGTGCCACCTGGGACGGACTTCCATATTATAAGAAACTCTTT
>TRGJ1/TRGJ2|few|TRGV4
CATWDGPSKKLF
TGTGCCACCTGGGACGGGCCGTCTAAGAAACTCTTT
>TRGJ1/TRGJ2|few|TRGV9
CALWERTHYYKKLF
TGTGCCTTGTGGGAGAGAACTCATTATTATAAGAAACTCTTT